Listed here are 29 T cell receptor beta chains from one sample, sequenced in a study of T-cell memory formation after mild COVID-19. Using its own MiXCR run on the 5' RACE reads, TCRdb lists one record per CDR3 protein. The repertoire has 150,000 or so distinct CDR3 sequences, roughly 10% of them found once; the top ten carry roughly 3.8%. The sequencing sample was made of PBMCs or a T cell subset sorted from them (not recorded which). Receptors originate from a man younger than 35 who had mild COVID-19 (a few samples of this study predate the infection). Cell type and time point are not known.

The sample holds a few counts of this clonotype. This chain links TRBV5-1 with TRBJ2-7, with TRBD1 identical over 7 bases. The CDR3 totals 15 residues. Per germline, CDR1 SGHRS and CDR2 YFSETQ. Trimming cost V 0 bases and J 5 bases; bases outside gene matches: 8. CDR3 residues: CASSLGGTVGDEQYV. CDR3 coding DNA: TGCGCCAGCAGCTTGGGGGGGACAGTCGGTGACGAGCAGTACGTC.

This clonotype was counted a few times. Here the CDR3 reads CASSFDPGNYNSPLHF. CDR3 coding DNA: TGCGCCAGCAGCTTTGACCCAGGCAATTATAATTCACCCCTCCACTTT. This chain links TRBV5-1 with TRBJ1-6; D remains ambiguous. This CDR3 region has 16 residues. CDR1 and CDR2 (germline): SGHRS, YFSETQ. Trimming took off 2 bases at V and 4 bases at J, with 13 bases between the two ends. Looking up the rest from reference TRBV5-1 and TRBJ1-6 gives the full variable domain: KAGVTQTPRYLIKTRGQQVTLSCSPISGHRSVSWYQQTPGQGLQFLFEYFSETQRNKGNFPGRFSGRQFSNSRSEMNVSTLELGDSALYLCASSFDPGNYNSPLHFGNGTRLTVT.

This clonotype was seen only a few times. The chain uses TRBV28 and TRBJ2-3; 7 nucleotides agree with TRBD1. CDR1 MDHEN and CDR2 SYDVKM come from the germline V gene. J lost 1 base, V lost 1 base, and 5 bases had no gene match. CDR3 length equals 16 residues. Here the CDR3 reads CASSLFWTGRTDTQYF. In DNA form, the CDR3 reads TGTGCCAGCAGTTTATTTTGGACAGGACGCACAGATACGCAGTATTTT.

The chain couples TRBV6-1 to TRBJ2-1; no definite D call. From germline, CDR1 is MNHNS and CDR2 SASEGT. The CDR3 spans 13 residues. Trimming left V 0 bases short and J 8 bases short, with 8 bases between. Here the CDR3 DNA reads TGTGCCAGCAGTGAAGCATTGCCTTATGAGCAGTTCTTC. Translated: CASSEALPYEQFF.

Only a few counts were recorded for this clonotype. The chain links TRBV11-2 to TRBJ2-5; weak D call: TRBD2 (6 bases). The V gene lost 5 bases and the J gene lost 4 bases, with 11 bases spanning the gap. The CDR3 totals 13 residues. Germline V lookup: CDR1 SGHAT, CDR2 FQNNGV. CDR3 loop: CASSASVRETQYF. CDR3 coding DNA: TGTGCCAGCAGCGCTAGCGTCAGAGAGACCCAGTACTTC.

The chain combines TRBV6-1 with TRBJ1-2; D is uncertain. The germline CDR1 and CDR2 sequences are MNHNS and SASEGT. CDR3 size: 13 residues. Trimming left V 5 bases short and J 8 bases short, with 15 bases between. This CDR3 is CASSTTTFRGYTF. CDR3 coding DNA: TGTGCCAGCAGTACTACCACGTTCCGGGGCTACACCTTC.

DNA for the CDR3: TGTGCTAGTGGTTTGGGGCTGACAGGGGCCTCCTACGAGCAGTACTTC. It codes for CASGLGLTGASYEQYF. The chain is built from TRBV12-5 and TRBJ2-7, with 8 bases lining up with TRBD1. Germline V gene lookup returns CDR1 LGHNT and CDR2 FRNRAP. J lost 0 bases, V lost 1 base, and 5 bases had no gene match. This CDR3 is built from 16 residues. The full variable domain, rest sourced from reference TRBV12-5 and TRBJ2-7, is DARVTQTPRHKVTEMGQEVTMRCQPILGHNTVFWYRQTMMQGLELLAYFRNRAPLDDSGMPKDRFSAEMPDATLATLKIQPSEPRDSAVYFCASGLGLTGASYEQYFGPGTRLTVT.

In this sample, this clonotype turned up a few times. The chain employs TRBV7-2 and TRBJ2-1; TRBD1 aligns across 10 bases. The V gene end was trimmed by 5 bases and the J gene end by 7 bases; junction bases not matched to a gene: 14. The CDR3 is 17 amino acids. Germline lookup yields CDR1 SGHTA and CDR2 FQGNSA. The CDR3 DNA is TGTGCCAGCAGCCGCTGGGGAAGACAGGGGGCAGGGAATGAGCAGTTCTTC. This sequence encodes CASSRWGRQGAGNEQFF.

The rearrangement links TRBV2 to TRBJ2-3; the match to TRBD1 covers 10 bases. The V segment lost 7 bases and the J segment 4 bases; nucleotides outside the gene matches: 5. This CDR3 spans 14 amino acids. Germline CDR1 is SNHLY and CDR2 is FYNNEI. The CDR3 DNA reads TGTGCCAGCACCAGACAGGGGGCGGCAGATACGCAGTATTTT. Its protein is CASTRQGAADTQYF.

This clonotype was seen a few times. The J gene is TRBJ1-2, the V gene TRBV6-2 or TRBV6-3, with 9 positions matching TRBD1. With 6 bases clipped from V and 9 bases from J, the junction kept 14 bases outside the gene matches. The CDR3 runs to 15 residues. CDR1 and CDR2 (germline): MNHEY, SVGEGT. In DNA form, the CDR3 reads TGTGCCAGCAGACCCGGACAGGGGTCGGCCGGTCGCTACACCTTC. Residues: CASRPGQGSAGRYTF.

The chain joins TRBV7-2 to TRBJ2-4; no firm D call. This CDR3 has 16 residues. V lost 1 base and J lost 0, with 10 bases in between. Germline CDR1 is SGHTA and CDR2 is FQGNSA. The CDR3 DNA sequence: TGTGCCAGCAGCTTAGGCAGGTTCCTAGCCAAAAACATTCAGTACTTC. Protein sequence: CASSLGRFLAKNIQYF.

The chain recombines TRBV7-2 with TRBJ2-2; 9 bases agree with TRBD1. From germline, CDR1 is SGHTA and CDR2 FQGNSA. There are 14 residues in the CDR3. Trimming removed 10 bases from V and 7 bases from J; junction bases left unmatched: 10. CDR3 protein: CATLRDRASGELFF. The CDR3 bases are TGTGCCACCCTCCGGGACAGGGCAAGCGGGGAGCTGTTTTTT.

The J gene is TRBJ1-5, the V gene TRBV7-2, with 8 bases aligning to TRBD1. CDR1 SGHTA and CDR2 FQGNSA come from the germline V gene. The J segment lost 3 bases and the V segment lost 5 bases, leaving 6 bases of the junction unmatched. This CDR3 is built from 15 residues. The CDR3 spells CASSLGQGDNQPQHF. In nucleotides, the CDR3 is TGTGCCAGCAGCCTTGGACAGGGTGACAATCAGCCCCAGCATTTT.

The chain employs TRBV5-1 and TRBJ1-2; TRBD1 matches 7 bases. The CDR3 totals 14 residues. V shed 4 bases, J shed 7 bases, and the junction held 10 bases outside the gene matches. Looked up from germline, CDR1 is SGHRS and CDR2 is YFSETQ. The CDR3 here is CASSPRQGSGGYTF. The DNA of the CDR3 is TGCGCCAGCAGCCCGCGACAGGGCAGTGGTGGCTACACCTTC.

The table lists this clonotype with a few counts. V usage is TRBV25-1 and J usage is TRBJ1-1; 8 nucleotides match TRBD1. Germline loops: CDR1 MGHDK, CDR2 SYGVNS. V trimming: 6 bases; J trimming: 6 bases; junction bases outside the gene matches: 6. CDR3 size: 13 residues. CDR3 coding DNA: TGTGCCAGCAGATCGACAGGGGTGGCTGAAGCTTTCTTT. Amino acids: CASRSTGVAEAFF.

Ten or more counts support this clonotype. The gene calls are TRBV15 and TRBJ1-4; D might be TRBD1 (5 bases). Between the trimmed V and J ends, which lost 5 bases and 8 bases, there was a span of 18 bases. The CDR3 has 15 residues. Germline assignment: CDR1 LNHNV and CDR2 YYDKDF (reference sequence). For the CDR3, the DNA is TGTGCCACCAGCGCCCCAGGGAGGGAAGAAGAAAAACTGTTTTTT. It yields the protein CATSAPGREEEKLFF. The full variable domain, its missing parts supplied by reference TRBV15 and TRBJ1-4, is DAMVIQNPRYQVTQFGKPVTLSCSQTLNHNVMYWYQQKSSQAPKLLFHYYDKDFNNEADTPDNFQSRRPNTSFCFLDIRSPGLGDTAMYLCATSAPGREEEKLFFGSGTQLSVL.

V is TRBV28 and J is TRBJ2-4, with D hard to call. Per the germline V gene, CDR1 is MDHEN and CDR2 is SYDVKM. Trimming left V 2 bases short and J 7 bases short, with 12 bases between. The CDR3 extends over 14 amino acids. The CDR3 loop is CASSLGMAKNIQYF. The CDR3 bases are TGTGCCAGCAGTTTAGGAATGGCGAAGAACATTCAGTACTTC.

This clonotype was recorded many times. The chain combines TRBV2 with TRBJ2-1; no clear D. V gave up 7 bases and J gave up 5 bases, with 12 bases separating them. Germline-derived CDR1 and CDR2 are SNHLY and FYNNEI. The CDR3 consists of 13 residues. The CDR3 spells CASTTASDNEQFF. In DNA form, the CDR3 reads TGTGCCAGCACCACCGCCTCGGACAATGAGCAGTTCTTC.

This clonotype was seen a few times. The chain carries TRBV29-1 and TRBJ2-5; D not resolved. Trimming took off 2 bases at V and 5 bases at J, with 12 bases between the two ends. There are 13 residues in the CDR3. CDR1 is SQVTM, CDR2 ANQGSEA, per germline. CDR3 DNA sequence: TGCAGCGTTGAACGAGGCCGGTCTGAGACCCAGTACTTC. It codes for CSVERGRSETQYF.

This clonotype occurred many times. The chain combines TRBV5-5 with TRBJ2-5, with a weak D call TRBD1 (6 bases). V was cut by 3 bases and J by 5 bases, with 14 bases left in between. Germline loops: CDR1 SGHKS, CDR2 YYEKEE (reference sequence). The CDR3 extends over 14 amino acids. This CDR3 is CASSSLQGYETQYF. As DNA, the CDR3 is TGTGCCAGCAGCTCCTTACAGGGTTACGAGACCCAGTACTTC.

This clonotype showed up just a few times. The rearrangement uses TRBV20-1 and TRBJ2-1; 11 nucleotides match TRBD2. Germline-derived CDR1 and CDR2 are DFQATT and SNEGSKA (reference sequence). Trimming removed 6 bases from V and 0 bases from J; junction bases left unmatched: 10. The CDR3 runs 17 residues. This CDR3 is CSAIGTSGTPSYNEQFF. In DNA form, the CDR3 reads TGCAGTGCGATCGGGACTAGCGGAACCCCCTCCTACAATGAGCAGTTCTTC.

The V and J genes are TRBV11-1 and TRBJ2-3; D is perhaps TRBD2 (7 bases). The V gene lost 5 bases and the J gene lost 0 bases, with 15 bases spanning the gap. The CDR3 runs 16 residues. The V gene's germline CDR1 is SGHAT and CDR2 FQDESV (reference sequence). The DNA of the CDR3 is TGTGCCAGCAGCCGACTCCGGGGGGCTAGCACAGATACGCAGTATTTT. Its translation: CASSRLRGASTDTQYF. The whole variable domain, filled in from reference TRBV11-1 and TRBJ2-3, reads EAEVAQSPRYKITEKSQAVAFWCDPISGHATLYWYRQILGQGPELLVQFQDESVVDDSQLPKDRFSAERLKGVDSTLKIQPAELGDSAMYLCASSRLRGASTDTQYFGPGTRLTVL.

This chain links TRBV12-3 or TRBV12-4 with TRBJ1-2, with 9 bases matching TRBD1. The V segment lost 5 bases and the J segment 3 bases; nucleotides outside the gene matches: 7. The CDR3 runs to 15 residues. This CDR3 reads CASSDPGTGHYGYTF. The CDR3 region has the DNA TGTGCCAGCAGTGACCCCGGGACAGGGCACTATGGCTACACCTTC.

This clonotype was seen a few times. The CDR3 here is CSVTPMAGNTIYF. The CDR3 nucleotides are TGCAGCGTAACCCCCATGGCTGGAAACACCATATATTTT. This chain connects TRBV29-1 to TRBJ1-3, with D uncertain. This CDR3 is 13 amino acids long. Trimming pared 6 bases from V and 2 bases from J, leaving 11 bases between. Germline-derived CDR1 and CDR2 are SQVTM and ANQGSEA.

The CDR3 DNA sequence: TGCGCCAGCAGCTTGGAGGTCTTCCAGAACCCCTACAATGAGCAGTTCTTC. Amino acid sequence: CASSLEVFQNPYNEQFF. The chain links TRBV5-1 to TRBJ2-1, with D hard to call. Per the germline V gene, CDR1 is SGHRS and CDR2 is YFSETQ. V lost 0 bases to trimming and J lost 2 bases, with 15 bases between them. There are 17 residues in the CDR3.

CDR3 nucleotide sequence: TGTGCCTGCCGGTTTGAGGTCTCTTTCAATCAGCCCCAGCATTTT. This gives the protein CACRFEVSFNQPQHF. This rearrangement joins TRBV6-6 to TRBJ1-5; no firm D call. Trimming removed 11 bases from V and 3 bases from J, with 20 bases in between. The germline V gene has CDR1 MNHNY and CDR2 SVGAGI (reference sequence). CDR3 length equals 15 residues.

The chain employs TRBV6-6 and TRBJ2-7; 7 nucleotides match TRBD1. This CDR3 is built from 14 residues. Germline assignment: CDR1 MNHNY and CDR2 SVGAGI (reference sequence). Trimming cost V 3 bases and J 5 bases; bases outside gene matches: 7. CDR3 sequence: CASSYLGGENEQYF. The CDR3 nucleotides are TGTGCCAGCAGTTATCTAGGGGGCGAAAACGAGCAGTACTTC.

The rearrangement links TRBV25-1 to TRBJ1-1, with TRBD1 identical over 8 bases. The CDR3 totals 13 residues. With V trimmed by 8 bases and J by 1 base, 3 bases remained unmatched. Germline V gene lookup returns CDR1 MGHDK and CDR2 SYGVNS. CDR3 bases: TGTGCCAGCGGAGGGACAGGGAACACTGAAGCTTTCTTT. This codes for CASGGTGNTEAFF.

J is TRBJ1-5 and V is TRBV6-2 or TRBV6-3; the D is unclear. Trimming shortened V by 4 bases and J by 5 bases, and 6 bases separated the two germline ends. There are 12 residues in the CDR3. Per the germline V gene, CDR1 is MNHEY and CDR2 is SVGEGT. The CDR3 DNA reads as TGTGCCAGCAGTTTCCCTGATCAGCCCCAGCATTTT. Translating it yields CASSFPDQPQHF.